This is a list of T cell receptor beta chains from one sample in a study of T cells in Graves' hyperthyroidism and ophthalmopathy. TCRdb reprocessed the multiplex PCR reads with MiXCR, giving one entry per CDR3 protein. The sample records over 150,000 distinct CDR3 sequences, more than 15% being singletons. The specimen sequenced was blood. These receptors originate from a woman in her fifties or sixties with Graves' hyperthyroidism. Each CDR3 is given with its conserved first and last residue. The D gene is left open where the match is weak. The listing skips clone size in some rows; elsewhere it reads once, few, many or a size class.

D gene | clone size | J gene | V gene | CDR3 protein | CDR3 DNA
NA | many | TRBJ2-2 | TRBV5-1 | CASKLTTNTGELFF | TGCGCCAGCAAACTAACAACGAACACCGGGGAGCTGTTTTTT
NA | many | TRBJ1-6 | TRBV6-5 | CASSYNRVPDSPLHF | TGTGCCAGCAGTTACAACAGGGTCCCAGATTCACCCCTCCACTTT
NA | NA | TRBJ2-7 | TRBV9 | CASSARLGGDEQYF | TGTGCCAGCAGCGCCCGACTGGGTGGGGACGAGCAGTACTTC
NA | many | TRBJ2-1 | TRBV19 | CASSPGPNEQFF | TGTGCCAGTAGCCCAGGGCCCAATGAGCAGTTCTTC
NA | many | TRBJ1-5 | TRBV7-2 | CASSLEYGGYSNQPQHF | TGTGCCAGCAGCTTAGAATACGGGGGCTATAGCAATCAGCCCCAGCATTTT
TRBD1 | many | TRBJ2-7 | TRBV11-2 | CASSLGQGGTYEQYF | TGTGCCAGCAGCCTAGGACAGGGGGGAACCTACGAGCAGTACTTC
NA | many | TRBJ2-7 | TRBV7-2 | CASSLGGQWPYEQYF | TGTGCCAGCAGCTTGGGGGGGCAATGGCCCTACGAGCAGTACTTC
NA | few | TRBJ1-2 | TRBV19 | CASIGASNYGYTF | TGTGCCAGTATCGGGGCCTCTAACTATGGCTACACCTTC
NA | once | TRBJ2-2 | TRBV7-8 | CASSLGPSANTGELFF | TGTGCCAGCAGCTTAGGCCCCTCAGCGAACACCGGGGAGCTGTTTTTT
NA | few | TRBJ2-7 | TRBV19 | CASRQGREGYEQYF | TGTGCCAGTAGGCAGGGCAGGGAAGGCTACGAGCAGTACTTC
TRBD1 | many | TRBJ2-7 | TRBV6-1 | CASSSPGQGIYEQYF | TGTGCCAGCAGCTCCCCGGGACAGGGAATTTACGAGCAGTACTTC
NA | many | TRBJ1-5 | TRBV28 | CATGGTGAWNQPQHF | TGTGCCACTGGGGGGACGGGGGCTTGGAATCAGCCCCAGCATTTT
TRBD1 | many | TRBJ2-7 | TRBV12-3/TRBV12-4 | CASSLGVGTGIYEQYF | TGTGCCAGCAGTCTGGGGGTGGGGACAGGGATCTACGAGCAGTACTTC
TRBD1 | NA | TRBJ2-7 | TRBV19 | CASSIAGTAYEQYF | TGTGCCAGTAGTATAGCCGGGACAGCCTACGAGCAGTACTTC
NA | NA | TRBJ2-5 | TRBV30 | CAWSVGERETQYF | TGTGCCTGGAGTGTGGGGGAGCGAGAGACCCAGTACTTC
NA | many | TRBJ2-7 | TRBV6-1 | CASSPPTGEQYF | TGTGCCAGCAGCCCCCCCACGGGCGAGCAGTACTTC
TRBD1 | few | TRBJ2-3 | TRBV9 | CASSVALPDRGLAWDTQYF | TGTGCCAGCAGCGTAGCTCTTCCGGACAGGGGGCTAGCCTGGGATACGCAGTATTTT
NA | NA | TRBJ2-5 | TRBV3-1 | CASSRLGGAQETQYF | TGTGCCAGCAGCCGGTTGGGGGGGGCCCAAGAGACCCAGTACTTC
NA | many | TRBJ1-2 | TRBV6-5 | CASSYSGQNYGYTF | TGTGCCAGCAGTTACTCGGGGCAGAACTATGGCTACACCTTC
NA | NA | TRBJ2-5 | TRBV5-1 | CASSPLRAAQETQYF | TGCGCCAGCAGCCCTCTCAGGGCTGCACAAGAGACCCAGTACTTC
NA | NA | TRBJ1-4 | TRBV19 | CASSEGQPFVGEELFF | TGTGCCAGTAGTGAAGGACAGCCGTTCGTGGGGGAAGAACTGTTTTTT
TRBD2 | many | TRBJ2-1 | TRBV11-2 | CASSLARAGGNEQFF | TGTGCCAGCAGCTTAGCCAGGGCGGGGGGAAATGAGCAGTTCTTC
NA | many | TRBJ2-7 | TRBV5-1 | CASSLGTASSYEQYF | TGCGCCAGCAGCTTGGGGACAGCCAGCTCCTACGAGCAGTACTTC
NA | NA | TRBJ2-1 | TRBV18 | CASSPRQYNEQFF | TGTGCCAGCTCACCGCGGCAGTACAATGAGCAGTTCTTC
TRBD2 | NA | TRBJ2-3 | TRBV7-9 | CASSGGRDYSDTQYF | TGTGCCAGCAGCGGGGGTCGGGACTACTCAGATACGCAGTATTTT
NA | NA | TRBJ1-4 | TRBV4-2 | CASSQEGGAATNEKLFF | TGTGCCAGCAGCCAAGAAGGAGGAGCTGCAACTAATGAAAAACTGTTTTTT
TRBD1 | many | TRBJ2-7 | TRBV6-2/TRBV6-3 | CASTWDRTFSYEQYF | TGTGCCAGCACTTGGGACAGGACCTTCTCCTACGAGCAGTACTTC
TRBD2 | many | TRBJ2-1 | TRBV29-1 | CSVAGRVGNEQFF | TGCAGCGTGGCGGGGAGGGTAGGAAATGAGCAGTTCTTC